This entry is about one T cell receptor beta chain. The antigen is undetermined. As for treatment: around 19 received Ad26.COV2.S at low or high dose, single or two shots; a few received placebo; per-sample allocation not given. Sampling was performed 63 days after the first vaccine or placebo injection. Method: immunoSEQ multiplex PCR; TCRdb's copy keeps in-frame clones and lacks some. The sample carries about 350,000 clones, approximately 81% recorded once. These data are taken from a study of Ad26.COV2.S vaccination and SARS-CoV-2 variants. Overall study results and limits: After vaccination, substantial breadth of spike-specific CD8+ and CD4+ responses was reported. Vaccinees displayed broader spike-specific TCR repertoires than placebo recipients.

The sequencing here drew on peripheral blood, taken in a trial of Ad26.COV2.S vaccine versus placebo. The receptor was derived from a person between 18 and 65 years old who received the Ad26.COV2.S COVID-19 vaccine or a placebo.

As DNA, the CDR3 is TGTGCCACCCGCCTTCTTCTTGCAACTAATGAAAAACTGTTTTTT. It specifies CATRLLLATNEKLFF. The chain carries TRBV15 and TRBJ1-4; D unclear. This CDR3 contains 15 residues. With 8 bases removed from V and 0 bases from J, the gap between germline ends came to 13 bases. Per the germline V gene, CDR1 is LNHNV and CDR2 is YYDKDF (reference sequence).